These 14 T cell receptor beta chains were sequenced from one sample in a study of response to subunit inactivated influenza vaccine. TCRdb recomputed calls from the RT-PCR reads with MiXCR, one row per CDR3 protein. The sample has approximately 700,000 distinct CDR3 sequences, 11% to 15% seen once. This sample comprised PBMCs from blood, obtained 14 to 15 days before vaccination. The receptor set was obtained from a man aged 50 or older who received an inactivated influenza vaccine.

This clonotype was recorded many times. The rearrangement joins TRBV5-1 to TRBJ2-1; the match to TRBD2 covers 8 bases. CDR3 size: 18 residues. Germline values: CDR1 SGHRS, CDR2 YFSETQ. Trimming cost V 2 bases and J 3 bases; bases outside gene matches: 13. CDR3 in amino acids: CASSFKPAGERLYNEQFF. For the CDR3, the DNA is TGCGCCAGCAGCTTCAAACCAGCGGGGGAGCGCCTCTACAATGAGCAGTTCTTC.

The chain is built from TRBV12-3 or TRBV12-4 and TRBJ1-3; weak D call: TRBD1 (6 bases). The V end was cut by 4 bases, the J end by 6 bases, with 13 bases between. CDR3 length: 14 residues. The CDR3 DNA is TGTGCCAGCAGTTCACAGGGAGCTGAAAACACCATATATTTT. Its translation is CASSSQGAENTIYF.

The rearrangement uses TRBV12-3 or TRBV12-4 and TRBJ2-2; D unresolved. CDR3 length: 13 residues. V lost 7 bases, J lost 0 bases, and 6 bases lay in between. This chain's CDR3 is CASTPTNTGELFF. CDR3 bases: TGTGCCAGCACCCCTACGAACACCGGGGAGCTGTTTTTT.

This rearrangement joins TRBV9 to TRBJ2-1; D perhaps matches TRBD2 (5 bases). The germline CDR1 and CDR2 sequences are SGDLS and YYNGEE. This CDR3 is 13 amino acids long. V was trimmed by 4 bases and J by 8 bases, leaving 13 bases between them. The CDR3 region is CASSPGMFHEQFF. DNA of the CDR3: TGTGCCAGCAGCCCCGGGATGTTTCATGAGCAGTTCTTC.

In this sample, this clonotype turned up many times. The chain employs TRBV10-3 and TRBJ2-5, with D perhaps TRBD1 (6 bases). V dropped 6 bases and J dropped 4 bases, with 15 bases sitting between them. The CDR3 has 14 residues. CDR1 ENHRY and CDR2 SYGVKD come from the germline V gene. This CDR3 is CAISDTGNGETQYF. The DNA of the CDR3 is TGTGCCATCAGCGATACAGGGAATGGAGAGACCCAGTACTTC.

The chain is built from TRBV9 and TRBJ1-1, with D uncertain. Trimming pared 4 bases from V and 3 bases from J, leaving 10 bases between. The CDR3 length is 13 residues. Germline V lookup: CDR1 SGDLS, CDR2 YYNGEE. The CDR3 DNA sequence: TGTGCCAGCAGCACCGGTCGCGACACTGAAGCTTTCTTT. It encodes CASSTGRDTEAFF. The entire variable domain, with the rest obtained from reference TRBV9 and TRBJ1-1, is as follows: DSGVTQTPKHLITATGQRVTLRCSPRSGDLSVYWYQQSLDQGLQFLIQYYNGEERAKGNILERFSAQQFPDLHSELNLSSLELGDSALYFCASSTGRDTEAFFGQGTRLTVV.

This clonotype was detected a few times. The gene calls are TRBV4-3 and TRBJ1-1; D call uncertain. The CDR3 has 14 residues. The V gene lost 0 bases and the J gene lost 8 bases, with 13 bases spanning the gap. Looked up from germline, CDR1 is LGHNA and CDR2 is YSLEER. CDR3 region: CASSQDILPGEAFF. The CDR3 DNA reads TGCGCCAGCAGCCAAGATATCCTGCCGGGGGAAGCTTTCTTT.

This clonotype appeared a few times. The V gene is TRBV4-3, the J gene TRBJ2-7; 12 bases map to TRBD2. CDR3 length equals 16 residues. Trimming cost V 2 bases and J 3 bases; bases outside gene matches: 5. Germline V gives CDR1 LGHNA, CDR2 YSLEER. The CDR3 region is CASSQRGLAGIYEQYF. The CDR3 DNA is TGCGCCAGCAGCCAACGAGGACTAGCGGGGATCTACGAGCAGTACTTC.

This clonotype was recorded at least ten times. This chain links TRBV12-3 or TRBV12-4 with TRBJ2-7; D remains unclear. V was trimmed by 6 bases and J by 8 bases, leaving 11 bases between them. There are 11 residues in the CDR3. This chain's CDR3 is CASSPDVKQYF. CDR3 DNA: TGTGCCAGCAGCCCCGACGTAAAGCAGTACTTC.

This clonotype was seen many times. The rearrangement links TRBV29-1 to TRBJ2-7; 10 bases line up with TRBD1. The CDR3 sequence is 13 residues long. CDR1 is SQVTM, CDR2 ANQGSEA, per germline. The V and J ends lost 1 base and 4 bases, in that order; junction bases with no gene match: 1. CDR3 in DNA: TGCAGCGTTGAAGGGACAGGGGGGTACGAGCAGTACTTC. Protein: CSVEGTGGYEQYF.

This clonotype was counted at least ten times. The chain carries TRBV29-1 and TRBJ1-1; D call uncertain. The CDR3 length is 12 residues. Germline V gene data show CDR1 as SQVTM and CDR2 as ANQGSEA. Between the trimmed V and J ends, which lost 4 bases and 5 bases, there was a span of 11 bases. CDR3 residues: CSVGSGRTEAFF. The CDR3, as DNA: TGCAGCGTTGGCTCCGGGCGTACTGAAGCTTTCTTT.

This chain uses TRBV7-3 with TRBJ2-7, with D unresolved. This CDR3 is built from 13 residues. V lost 5 bases and J lost 5, with 13 bases in between. The V gene's germline CDR1 is SGHTA and CDR2 FQGTGA. The CDR3 region has the DNA TGTGCCAGCAGCCAAACGTCGGTTAACGAGCAGTACTTC. Its protein is CASSQTSVNEQYF. The full variable domain, rest sourced from reference TRBV7-3 and TRBJ2-7, is GAGVSQTPSNKVTEKGKYVELRCDPISGHTALYWYRQSLGQGPEFLIYFQGTGAADDSGLPNDRFFAVRPEGSVSTLKIQRTERGDSAVYLCASSQTSVNEQYFGPGTRLTVT.

This clonotype was recorded at least ten times. The chain joins TRBV7-9 to TRBJ2-7, with 9 bases lining up with TRBD1. The J segment lost 2 bases and the V segment lost 5 bases, leaving 10 bases of the junction unmatched. Germline V gives CDR1 SEHNR, CDR2 FQNEAQ (reference sequence). This CDR3 spans 16 amino acids. The CDR3 region is CASSKSSGQGTYEQYF. In DNA form, the CDR3 reads TGTGCCAGCAGCAAATCCTCGGGACAGGGAACCTACGAGCAGTACTTC.

V is TRBV12-3 or TRBV12-4 and J is TRBJ1-2; D gene ambiguous. This CDR3 contains 13 residues. Deletions cut 6 bases from V and 3 bases from J, with 11 bases between. The CDR3 nucleotides are TGTGCCAGCAGACGTAACGGGGACTATGGCTACACCTTC. Amino acids: CASRRNGDYGYTF.